Here is one T cell receptor (beta chain) with its context. No cell sorting was done before RNA was extracted from the tissue. A modified ARM-PCR protocol with three rounds of nested PCR amplified TCRbeta. Each CDR3 protein is one row after TCRdb ran MiXCR on the multiplex PCR reads. There are some 84,000 distinct CDR3 sequences in the sample; approximately 57% occur only once, and 15% lies in the top ten. This sample was included in a study of tumor and adjacent non-tumor tissue in lung cancer. CDR1 and CDR2 from the germline V gene are SQVTM and ANQGSEA. Deletions cut 7 bases from V and 10 bases from J, with 23 bases between. The CDR3 extends over 13 amino acids.

The sequence came from an older man with non-small cell lung cancer. Input material: lung tumor tissue. The genes are TRBV29-1 and TRBJ2-7; D might be TRBD2 (7 bases). The CDR3 spells CSGGGQCQSEQYF. The CDR3 DNA reads TGCAGCGGGGGGGGGCAGTGCCAAAGCGAACAGTACTTC.